What follows are 16 T cell receptor beta chains derived from one specimen sequenced in a study of T cells in Graves' hyperthyroidism and ophthalmopathy (dated by TCRdb to between 2018 and 2021). Libraries came from multiplex PCR. Sequencing relied on an Illumina HiSeq 2000. The TCR beta CDR3 regions were amplified from the RNA transcripts. A first-round RT-PCR of the TCR CDR3 used the HTBI primer set with the Qiagen OneStep RT-PCR kit. TCRdb reran the public reads through fastp at Q25 and MiXCR, keeping productive beta chains. All rows with the same CDR3 protein become a single entry with the most common DNA and genes. The sample contains around 100,000 distinct CDR3 sequences, about 45% of them found a single time. The ten largest make up under 30% of the sample. The sample comprised blood. The receptors were sampled from a man aged 35 to 55 with Graves' hyperthyroidism.

V is TRBV29-1 and J is TRBJ1-1; no firm D call. The CDR3 extends over 12 amino acids. Between the trimmed V and J ends, which lost 4 bases and 1 base, there was a span of 7 bases. Looked up from germline, CDR1 is SQVTM and CDR2 is ANQGSEA. For the CDR3, the DNA is TGCAGCGTTGGGGCAGGGAACACTGAAGCTTTCTTT. Translating gives CSVGAGNTEAFF.

The chain is built from TRBV19 and TRBJ1-2; tentative D call: TRBD1 (6 bases). Germline V gene sequence: CDR1 LNHDA, CDR2 SQIVND (reference sequence). The ends were cut back, 0 bases at V and 8 bases at J, with 19 bases in the middle. The CDR3 totals 16 residues. The CDR3 DNA sequence: TGTGCCAGTAGTATAGACCAAACAGGGCTAGGATACGGCTACACCTTC. It specifies CASSIDQTGLGYGYTF. The entire variable domain, with the rest obtained from reference TRBV19 and TRBJ1-2, is as follows: DGGITQSPKYLFRKEGQNVTLSCEQNLNHDAMYWYRQDPGQGLRLIYYSQIVNDFQKGDIAEGYSVSREKKESFPLTVTSAQKNPTAFYLCASSIDQTGLGYGYTFGSGTRLTVV.

This rearrangement joins TRBV19 to TRBJ1-1, with D perhaps matching TRBD1 (5 bases). The CDR3 has 11 residues. Trimming left V 3 bases short and J 8 bases short, with 7 bases between. From germline, CDR1 is LNHDA and CDR2 SQIVND (reference sequence). CDR3 region: CASSMGLEAFF. CDR3 nucleotide sequence: TGTGCCAGTAGTATGGGGCTAGAAGCTTTCTTT.

Concerning this clonotype: Its ends do not fully match the called genes, so a read error is possible. The chain is built from TRBV10-3 and TRBJ2-1, with 8 positions matching TRBD2. Germline V gives CDR1 ENHRY, CDR2 SYGVKD. The CDR3 has 16 amino acids. CDR3: CAISEPGLGVYDEQFF. The CDR3 coding sequence is TGTGCCATCAGTGAGCCGGGACTAGGGGTCTACGATGAGCAGTTCTTC.

This clonotype came up many times. This chain uses TRBV2 with TRBJ2-7; 13 positions match TRBD2. Germline trimming cut 6 bases from V and 3 bases from J; bases unmatched to any gene: 14. The CDR3 contains 18 residues. The germline CDR1 and CDR2 sequences are SNHLY and FYNNEI. Here the CDR3 DNA reads TGTGCCAGCAGGGGACCGACTAGCGGGAGGAGTGGTGTCTACGAGCAGTACTTC. It is translated as CASRGPTSGRSGVYEQYF. Together with reference TRBV2 and TRBJ2-7, the CDR3 gives the full variable domain: EPEVTQTPSHQVTQMGQEVILRCVPISNHLYFYWYRQILGQKVEFLVSFYNNEISEKSEIFDDQFSVERPDGSNFTLKIRSTKLEDSAMYFCASRGPTSGRSGVYEQYFGPGTRLTVT.

Of note for this clonotype: A read error may produce the germline difference seen at one junction end. The chain couples TRBV2 to TRBJ2-5; 13 bases are a match to TRBD2. CDR3 length equals 15 residues. Germline lookup yields CDR1 SNHLY and CDR2 FYNNEI. In DNA, the CDR3 is TGTGCCAGCAGGGTGACTAGCGGGGGGAAGGAGACCCACTACTTC. It specifies CASRVTSGGKETHYF.

The V gene is TRBV30, the J gene TRBJ2-7, with 7 bases lining up with TRBD2. The germline V gene has CDR1 GTSNPN and CDR2 SVGIG (reference sequence). With 8 bases clipped from V and 2 bases from J, the junction kept 12 bases outside the gene matches. There are 14 residues in the CDR3. CDR3 amino acids: CAGGEEDFAYEQYF. DNA of the CDR3: TGTGCCGGGGGGGAGGAGGATTTCGCCTACGAGCAGTACTTC.

J is TRBJ2-7 and V is TRBV20-1; 11 bases match TRBD2. The V segment lost 6 bases and the J segment 4 bases; nucleotides outside the gene matches: 8. Germline CDR1 is DFQATT and CDR2 is SNEGSKA (reference sequence). The CDR3 covers 14 residues. The CDR3 loop is CSAPPGLAEYEQYF. CDR3 sequence (DNA): TGCAGTGCGCCTCCGGGACTAGCGGAGTACGAGCAGTACTTC.

This clonotype occurred many times. This chain joins TRBV5-5 and TRBJ1-2, with a tentative D call TRBD1 (5 bases). Germline-derived CDR1 and CDR2 are SGHKS and YYEKEE (reference sequence). V was clipped by 4 bases and J by 4 bases, with 11 bases between them. The CDR3 is 13 amino acids. The CDR3 region is CASSRGRGYGYTF. The CDR3 bases are TGTGCCAGCAGCCGAGGGAGGGGCTATGGCTACACCTTC.

In this sample, this clonotype turned up a few times. The chain employs TRBV18 and TRBJ2-7, with 9 bases identical to TRBD1. Germline V gene lookup returns CDR1 KGHSH and CDR2 LQKENI. This CDR3 has 16 residues. The V and J ends lost 0 bases and 2 bases, in that order; junction bases with no gene match: 5. CDR3 in DNA: TGTGCCAGCTCACCACCAACTGGGACAGGGACCTACGAGCAGTACTTC. Its translation is CASSPPTGTGTYEQYF.

This clonotype was recorded at least ten times. The chain links TRBV6-5 to TRBJ1-1, with D possibly TRBD1 on 6 matching bases. The V gene lost 7 bases and the J gene lost 5 bases, with 20 bases spanning the gap. This CDR3 comprises 15 residues. CDR1 is MNHEY and CDR2 is SVGAGI in the germline V gene. The CDR3 reads CASIPPTGGMTEAFF. In nucleotides, the CDR3 is TGTGCCAGCATCCCCCCGACAGGAGGGATGACTGAAGCTTTCTTT.

Comment on this clonotype: A read error may produce the germline difference seen at one junction end. The chain joins TRBV5-1 to TRBJ2-7; the D gene could be TRBD1 or TRBD2 (5 bases each). The CDR3 is 14 residues long. Germline CDR1 reads SGHRS; CDR2 reads YFSETQ. The CDR3 protein is CVSSLRMGDDERYF. CDR3 nucleotide sequence: TGCGTCAGCAGCTTGCGGATGGGGGACGACGAGCGGTACTTC.

The V call is TRBV24-1, the J call TRBJ2-5; TRBD1 is a possible D gene (7 bases). CDR3 length equals 15 residues. CDR1 is KGHDR and CDR2 is SFDVKD in the germline V gene. V dropped 1 base and J dropped 3 bases, with 11 bases sitting between them. The CDR3 DNA follows: TGTGCCACCAGTGATTTAGCAGGGGGGAAAGAGACCCAGTACTTC. Translated: CATSDLAGGKETQYF.

As concerns this clonotype: This sequence may be a read error, since a much larger clone differs from it by one base. Without the conserved terminal phenylalanine or tryptophan, this CDR3 likely stems from a read error. The V gene is TRBV9, the J gene TRBJ2-2; TRBD2 aligns across 8 bases. Per the germline V gene, CDR1 is SGDLS and CDR2 is YYNGEE. This CDR3 region has 16 residues. Trimming removed 4 bases from V and 5 bases from J; junction bases left unmatched: 10. For the CDR3, the DNA is TGTGCCAGCAGCCCTCGAGCGGGAGCATGGACCGGGGAGCTGTTTCTT. Translated, it gives CASSPRAGAWTGELFL.

This clonotype appeared a single time. V and J are TRBV20-1 and TRBJ2-5; 10 bases fit TRBD2. This CDR3 contains 12 residues. V lost 5 bases, J lost 4 bases, and 1 base stayed unmatched. Germline assignment: CDR1 DFQATT and CDR2 SNEGSKA (reference sequence). In nucleotides, the CDR3 is TGCAGTGCTGCTAGCGGGGGAGAGACCCAGTACTTC. This translates into CSAASGGETQYF.

This clonotype was found a few times. This chain connects TRBV9 to TRBJ2-5; TRBD1 aligns across 7 bases. The CDR3 is 16 residues long. Losses at the gene ends were 4 bases for V and 1 base for J; bases not matched to a gene: 10. Germline assignment: CDR1 SGDLS and CDR2 YYNGEE. The CDR3 bases are TGTGCCAGCAGCCTGAACCGGGGACAGATCCAAGAGACCCAGTACTTC. It codes for CASSLNRGQIQETQYF.